By share of the sample, the clone carrying this T cell receptor beta chain is medium-sized. The antigen is not known. CDR3 length: 19 residues. Trimming at V came to 3 bases and at J to 1 base, leaving 18 bases not matched to a gene. Germline CDR1 reads KGHSH; CDR2 reads LQKENI. BIOMED2 TRB-A/B primer pools were used in multiplex TRB PCR. TCRdb itself ran the multiplex PCR reads through MiXCR, one entry per CDR3 protein. Seen here are several thousand distinct CDR3 sequences, about a fifth observed once, and the top ten hold roughly 3.7%. Blood genomic DNA input for TRB amplification was roughly 220-500 ng. The data stem from a study of T and B cells in COVID-19 patients. As for the study in general: Peripheral blood came from COVID-19 patients with active infection or after recovery.

Points from the study as a whole: No sequencing was yet done of CD4+, regulatory or CD8+ subsets, or of SARS-CoV-2-responsive or tetramer+ sorted cells. Exclusive to the recovered cohort were roughly 2,300 TCR clusters, 25 to 35 of them with low generation probability.

This sequence was found in a human donor with active COVID-19. The chain has TRBV18 and TRBJ2-7, with TRBD2 identical over 7 bases. Source material: blood. In nucleotides, the CDR3 is TGTGCCAGCTCACCCTTTGAATTGGGCAGCGGGACTATTTCCTACGAGCAGTACTTC. Its protein is CASSPFELGSGTISYEQYF.